This paragraph covers one T cell receptor (beta chain) sequence. This record comes from a study of blood T cell repertoires in COVID-19. Background on the study: PBMCs, B-cell-depleted T cells, or T cells provided the cDNA or gDNA that made up the material.

The repertoire was sequenced with immunoSEQ multiplex PCR; TCRdb's copy has only in-frame clones and lacks some. The table has tens of thousands of clones, more than 65% seen once. Sequencing was done on a sample of peripheral blood. The TCR was taken from a man between 65 and 80 years old with COVID-19, enrolled during active disease.

CDR3 loop: CASSGADRGPEQYF. For the CDR3, the DNA is TGTGCCAGCAGCGGGGCGGACAGGGGGCCCGAGCAGTACTTC. The V and J genes are TRBV21-1 and TRBJ2-7; the table's TRBD1 call for D was not verified on the DNA. TRBV21-1 is labeled a pseudogene. The CDR3 is 14 residues long.